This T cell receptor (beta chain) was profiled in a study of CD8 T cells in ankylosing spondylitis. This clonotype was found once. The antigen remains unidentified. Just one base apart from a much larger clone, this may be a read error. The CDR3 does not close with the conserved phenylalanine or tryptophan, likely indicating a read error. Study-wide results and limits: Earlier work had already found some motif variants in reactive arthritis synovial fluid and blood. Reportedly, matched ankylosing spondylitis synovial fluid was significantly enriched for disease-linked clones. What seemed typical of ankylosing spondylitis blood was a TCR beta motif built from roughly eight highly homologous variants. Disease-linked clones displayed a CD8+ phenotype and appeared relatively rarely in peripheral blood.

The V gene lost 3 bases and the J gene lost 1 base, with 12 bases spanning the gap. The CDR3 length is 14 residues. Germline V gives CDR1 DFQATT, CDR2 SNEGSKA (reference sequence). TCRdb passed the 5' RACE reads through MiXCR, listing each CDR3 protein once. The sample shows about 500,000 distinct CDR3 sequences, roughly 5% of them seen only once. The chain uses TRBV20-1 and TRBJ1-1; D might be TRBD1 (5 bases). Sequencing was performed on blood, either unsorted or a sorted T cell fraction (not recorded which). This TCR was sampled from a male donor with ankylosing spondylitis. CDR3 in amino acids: CSASVGQGNTEAFL. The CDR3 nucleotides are TGCAGTGCTAGTGTTGGGCAGGGGAACACTGAAGCTTTCCTT.